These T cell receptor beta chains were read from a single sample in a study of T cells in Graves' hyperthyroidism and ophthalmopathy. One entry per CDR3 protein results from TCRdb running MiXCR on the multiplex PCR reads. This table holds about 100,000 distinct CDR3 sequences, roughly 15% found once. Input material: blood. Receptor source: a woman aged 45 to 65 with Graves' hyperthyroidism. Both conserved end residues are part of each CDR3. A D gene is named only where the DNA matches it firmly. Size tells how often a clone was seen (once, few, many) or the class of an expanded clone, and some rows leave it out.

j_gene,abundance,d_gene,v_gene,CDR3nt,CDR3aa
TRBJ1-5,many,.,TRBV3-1,TGTGCCAGCAGCCAGCAGGGGAGCAATCAGCCCCAGCATTTT,CASSQQGSNQPQHF
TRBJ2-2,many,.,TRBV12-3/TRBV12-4,TGTGCCAGCTCGAGGACCGGGGAGCTGTTTTTT,CASSRTGELFF
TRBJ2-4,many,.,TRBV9,TGTGCCAGCAGCGTAGGTGGGGAGAACATTCAGTACTTC,CASSVGGENIQYF
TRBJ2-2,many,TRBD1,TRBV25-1,TGTGCCAGCAGGAACCCCGGACAGGGGAACACCGGGGAGCTGTTTTTT,CASRNPGQGNTGELFF
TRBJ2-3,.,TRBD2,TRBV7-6,TGTGCCAGCAGCTTCCGAATGTTTACATTACAGCGGGAGGGAACAGATACGCAGTATTTT,CASSFRMFTLQREGTDTQYF
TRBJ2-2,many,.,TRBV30,TGTGCCTGGAGTCGTACAGACGTCACCGGGGAGCTGTTTTTT,CAWSRTDVTGELFF
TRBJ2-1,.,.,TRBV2,TGTGCCAGCAGCCGGGACCCGACCTACAATGAGCAGTTCTTC,CASSRDPTYNEQFF
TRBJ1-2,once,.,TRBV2,TGTGCCAGCTCGAGTTTGAACTATGGCTACACCTTC,CASSSLNYGYTF
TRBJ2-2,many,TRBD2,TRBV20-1,TGCAGTGCTAGAGATGGGACTAGCGGGATGGCCGGGGAGCTGTTTTTT,CSARDGTSGMAGELFF
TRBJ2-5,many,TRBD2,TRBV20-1,TGCAGTGCCGGCGCGGCGGGGGGAGAGACCCAGTACTTC,CSAGAAGGETQYF
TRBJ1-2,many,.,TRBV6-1,TGTGCCAGCAAGACAGGCCTAGCCTACTATGGCTACACCTTC,CASKTGLAYYGYTF
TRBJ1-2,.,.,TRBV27,TGTGCCAGCAGTCCAGGACGGATCTATGGCTACACCTTC,CASSPGRIYGYTF
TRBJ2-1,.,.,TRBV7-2,TGTGCCAGCAGCTTAGTAGCAGGGAACCAGCGATACAATGAGCAGTTCTTC,CASSLVAGNQRYNEQFF
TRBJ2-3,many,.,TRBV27,TGTGCCAGCAGTTCTGGCGGGCTGATCACAGATACGCAGTATTTT,CASSSGGLITDTQYF
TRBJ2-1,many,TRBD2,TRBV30,TGTGCCCGGGGACTAGCGGGAGGAGGTGAGCAGTTCTTC,CARGLAGGGEQFF
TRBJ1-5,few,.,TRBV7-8,TGTGCCAGCACCCCCCGGGAGGGGGACAATCAGCCCCAGCATTTT,CASTPREGDNQPQHF
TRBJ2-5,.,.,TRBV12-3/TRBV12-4,TGTGCCAGCAGTTGGGGACGGGGAAATGGTGAGACCCAGTACTTC,CASSWGRGNGETQYF
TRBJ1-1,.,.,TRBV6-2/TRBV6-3,TGTGCCAGCAGTTACGGCCCCCCCACGGCTGAAGCTTTCTTT,CASSYGPPTAEAFF
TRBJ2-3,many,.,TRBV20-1,TGCAGTGCCACAGGAGGGGCTAGCCCAGATACGCAGTATTTT,CSATGGASPDTQYF
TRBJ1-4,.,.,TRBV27,TGTGCCAGCAGTCCACGACGGGAGACTTGGGAAAAACTGTTTTTT,CASSPRRETWEKLFF
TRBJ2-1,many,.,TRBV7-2,TGTGCCAGCAGCTTAGATACCCCCTACAATGAGCAGTTCTTC,CASSLDTPYNEQFF
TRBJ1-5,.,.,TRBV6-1,TGTGCCAGCAGCAAAGGGAGTTATAGCAATCAGCCCCAGCATTTT,CASSKGSYSNQPQHF
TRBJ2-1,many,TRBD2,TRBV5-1,TGCGCCAGCAACGGACTAGCCGGCAATGAGCAGTTCTTC,CASNGLAGNEQFF
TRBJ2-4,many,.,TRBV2,TGTGCCAGCAGTATTTCGGGGTCAAACATTCAGTACTTC,CASSISGSNIQYF
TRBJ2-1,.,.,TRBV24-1,TGTGCCACCAGTGATATAGCAGGGATTATATCTGAGCAGTTCTTC,CATSDIAGIISEQFF
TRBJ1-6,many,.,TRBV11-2,TGTGCCAGCAGCTTGGGGGACCCAAATTCACCCCTCCACTTT,CASSLGDPNSPLHF
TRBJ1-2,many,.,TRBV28,TGTGCCAGCAGTTTAGCGGCGGCCTATGGCTACACCTTC,CASSLAAAYGYTF
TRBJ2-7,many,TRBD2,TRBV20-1,TGCAGTGCTAGAGACATGACACTAGCGGGACTCTACGAGCAGTACTTC,CSARDMTLAGLYEQYF
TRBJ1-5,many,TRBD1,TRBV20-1,TGCAGTGCTCTTACCCCAGACAGGGGGCGCGATCAGCCCCAGCATTTT,CSALTPDRGRDQPQHF
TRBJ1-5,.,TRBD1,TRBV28,TGTGCCAGCAGTGAACAGGGGGCGACTCAGCCCCAGCATTTT,CASSEQGATQPQHF
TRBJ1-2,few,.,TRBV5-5,TGTGCCAGCAGCTTGGGGGCAGAGAACTATGGCTACACCTTC,CASSLGAENYGYTF
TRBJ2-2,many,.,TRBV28,TGTGCCAGCAGCTCCGGGACCCGGGGCACCGGGGAGCTGTTTTTT,CASSSGTRGTGELFF
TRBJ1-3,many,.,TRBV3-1,TGTGCCAGCAGCCAATCACAGGGAACTGGAAACACCATATATTTT,CASSQSQGTGNTIYF
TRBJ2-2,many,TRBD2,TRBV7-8,TGTGCCAGCAGCTTCCTGGCGGGAGGGCCAGCGAACACCGGGGAGCTGTTTTTT,CASSFLAGGPANTGELFF
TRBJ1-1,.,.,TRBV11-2,TGTGCCAGCAGTTCTAAGGGGTTGGGGAACACTGAAGCTTTCTTT,CASSSKGLGNTEAFF
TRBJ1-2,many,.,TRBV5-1,TGCGCCAGCAGCCCGGACGTTAACTATGGCTACACCTTC,CASSPDVNYGYTF
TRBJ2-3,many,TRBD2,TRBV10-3,TGTGCCATCAGTAAAGAGCCGTGGACTAGCGGGAGGGAGGCAGATACGCAGTATTTT,CAISKEPWTSGREADTQYF
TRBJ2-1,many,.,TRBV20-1,TGCAGTGCGGGGGGTCCGGGAGCCAACAATGAGCAGTTCTTC,CSAGGPGANNEQFF
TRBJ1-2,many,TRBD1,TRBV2,TGTGCCAGCAGCGGCGGACAGGGCGGCTATGGCTACACCTTC,CASSGGQGGYGYTF
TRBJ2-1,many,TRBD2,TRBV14,TGTGCCAGCAGCCGAGGTATGGGACTAGCGGGGCTAAGCTCCTACAATGAGCAGTTCTTC,CASSRGMGLAGLSSYNEQFF
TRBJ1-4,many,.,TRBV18,TGTGCCAGCTCACCCGACAGACCATCAACTAATGAAAAACTGTTTTTT,CASSPDRPSTNEKLFF
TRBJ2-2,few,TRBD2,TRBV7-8,TGTGCCAGCAGCACCATGAGGACTAGCGGGACGAACACCGGGGAGCTGTTTTTT,CASSTMRTSGTNTGELFF
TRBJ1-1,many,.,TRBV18,TGTGCCAGCTCACTCGGGACAAGGAACACTGAAGCTTTCTTT,CASSLGTRNTEAFF
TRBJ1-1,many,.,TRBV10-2,TGCGCCAGCAGTAAGGACCCCGGACAAAACACTGAAGCTTTCTTT,CASSKDPGQNTEAFF
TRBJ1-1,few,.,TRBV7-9,TGTGCCAGCAGCCCGGGGGGGGGAGAGACTGAAGCTTTCTTT,CASSPGGGETEAFF
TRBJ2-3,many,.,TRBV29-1,TGCAGCGCAATTCGAGACTACGCGAGGGGCACAGATACGCAGTATTTT,CSAIRDYARGTDTQYF
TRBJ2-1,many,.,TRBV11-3,TGTGCCAGCAGCTTAGAGATGGTCCCCCCCTACAATGAGCAGTTCTTC,CASSLEMVPPYNEQFF
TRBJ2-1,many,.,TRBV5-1,TGCGCCAGCAGTCCGTCTAGCTTATACAATGAGCAGTTCTTC,CASSPSSLYNEQFF
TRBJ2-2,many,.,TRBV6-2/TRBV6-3,TGTGCCAGCAGTTACGTGGTCGTCTCGAACACCGGGGAGCTGTTTTTT,CASSYVVVSNTGELFF
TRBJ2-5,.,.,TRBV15,.,CATSTNQTSMYLCASGLLGGTQYF
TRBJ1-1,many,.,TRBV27,TGTGCCAGCAGTTTAGCGGGCAGGGAGGACACTGAAGCTTTCTTT,CASSLAGREDTEAFF
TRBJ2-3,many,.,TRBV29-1,TGCAGCGTTTCCCCAGAGACAGATACGCAGTATTTT,CSVSPETDTQYF
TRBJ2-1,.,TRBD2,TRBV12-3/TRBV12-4,TGTGCCAGCAGAGGACTAGCGGGGAGAGGGTTCTTC,CASRGLAGRGFF
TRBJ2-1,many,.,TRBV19,TGTGCCAGTAGTGCGGACCACTACAATGAGCAGTTCTTC,CASSADHYNEQFF
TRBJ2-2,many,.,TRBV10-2,TGCGCCAGCAGTGTCAGAGTCGGGGAGCTGTTTTTT,CASSVRVGELFF